This T cell receptor beta chain is drawn from a study of T cells in localized non-small cell lung cancer. Study outcomes and limitations: Heterogeneity within the tumor remains possible, as just one region underwent sequencing. There was an association of higher blood T cell density with longer overall survival.

Germline CDR1 and CDR2: MNHNS and SASEGT. V shed 2 bases and J 1 base; nucleotides not matched to a gene: 2. The CDR3 extends over 14 amino acids. The assay was immunoSEQ multiplex PCR, and TCRdb's table has in-frame clones only and misses some. The data contain about 27,000 clones, roughly nine tenths of them singletons. As concerns this clone: Antigen unknown.

The receptor was derived from a female donor of 60 years or more with stage II squamous cell lung carcinoma. The chain carries TRBV6-1 and TRBJ2-7; TRBD1 matches 7 bases. Sequenced material: peripheral blood, taken before any cancer treatment. The DNA for the CDR3 is TGTGCCAGCAGTGAACAGGGGGATTCCTACGAGCAGTACTTC. Its protein product is CASSEQGDSYEQYF.